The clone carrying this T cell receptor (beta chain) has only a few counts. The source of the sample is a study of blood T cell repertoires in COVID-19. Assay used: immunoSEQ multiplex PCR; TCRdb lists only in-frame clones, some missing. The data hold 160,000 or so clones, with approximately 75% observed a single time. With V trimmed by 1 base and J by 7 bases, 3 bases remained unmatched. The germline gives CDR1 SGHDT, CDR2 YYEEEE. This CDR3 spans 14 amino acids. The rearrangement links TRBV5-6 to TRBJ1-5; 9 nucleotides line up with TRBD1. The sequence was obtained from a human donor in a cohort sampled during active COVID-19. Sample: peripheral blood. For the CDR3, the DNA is TGTGCCAGCAGCTTGCGACAGGGGGGCCAGCCCCAGCATTTT. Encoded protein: CASSLRQGGQPQHF.